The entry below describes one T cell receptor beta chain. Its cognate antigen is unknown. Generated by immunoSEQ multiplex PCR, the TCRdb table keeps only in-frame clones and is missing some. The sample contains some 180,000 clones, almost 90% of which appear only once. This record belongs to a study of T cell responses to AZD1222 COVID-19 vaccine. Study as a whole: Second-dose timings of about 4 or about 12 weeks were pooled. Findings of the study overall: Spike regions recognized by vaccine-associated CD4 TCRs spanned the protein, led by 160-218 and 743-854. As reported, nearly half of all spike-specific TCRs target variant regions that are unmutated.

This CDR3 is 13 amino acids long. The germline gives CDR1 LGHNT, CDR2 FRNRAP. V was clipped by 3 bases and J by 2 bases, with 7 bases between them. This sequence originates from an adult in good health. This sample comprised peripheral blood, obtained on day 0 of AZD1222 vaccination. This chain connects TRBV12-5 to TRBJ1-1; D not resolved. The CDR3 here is CASGFGGNTEAFF. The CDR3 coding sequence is TGTGCTAGTGGTTTCGGAGGTAACACTGAAGCTTTCTTT.